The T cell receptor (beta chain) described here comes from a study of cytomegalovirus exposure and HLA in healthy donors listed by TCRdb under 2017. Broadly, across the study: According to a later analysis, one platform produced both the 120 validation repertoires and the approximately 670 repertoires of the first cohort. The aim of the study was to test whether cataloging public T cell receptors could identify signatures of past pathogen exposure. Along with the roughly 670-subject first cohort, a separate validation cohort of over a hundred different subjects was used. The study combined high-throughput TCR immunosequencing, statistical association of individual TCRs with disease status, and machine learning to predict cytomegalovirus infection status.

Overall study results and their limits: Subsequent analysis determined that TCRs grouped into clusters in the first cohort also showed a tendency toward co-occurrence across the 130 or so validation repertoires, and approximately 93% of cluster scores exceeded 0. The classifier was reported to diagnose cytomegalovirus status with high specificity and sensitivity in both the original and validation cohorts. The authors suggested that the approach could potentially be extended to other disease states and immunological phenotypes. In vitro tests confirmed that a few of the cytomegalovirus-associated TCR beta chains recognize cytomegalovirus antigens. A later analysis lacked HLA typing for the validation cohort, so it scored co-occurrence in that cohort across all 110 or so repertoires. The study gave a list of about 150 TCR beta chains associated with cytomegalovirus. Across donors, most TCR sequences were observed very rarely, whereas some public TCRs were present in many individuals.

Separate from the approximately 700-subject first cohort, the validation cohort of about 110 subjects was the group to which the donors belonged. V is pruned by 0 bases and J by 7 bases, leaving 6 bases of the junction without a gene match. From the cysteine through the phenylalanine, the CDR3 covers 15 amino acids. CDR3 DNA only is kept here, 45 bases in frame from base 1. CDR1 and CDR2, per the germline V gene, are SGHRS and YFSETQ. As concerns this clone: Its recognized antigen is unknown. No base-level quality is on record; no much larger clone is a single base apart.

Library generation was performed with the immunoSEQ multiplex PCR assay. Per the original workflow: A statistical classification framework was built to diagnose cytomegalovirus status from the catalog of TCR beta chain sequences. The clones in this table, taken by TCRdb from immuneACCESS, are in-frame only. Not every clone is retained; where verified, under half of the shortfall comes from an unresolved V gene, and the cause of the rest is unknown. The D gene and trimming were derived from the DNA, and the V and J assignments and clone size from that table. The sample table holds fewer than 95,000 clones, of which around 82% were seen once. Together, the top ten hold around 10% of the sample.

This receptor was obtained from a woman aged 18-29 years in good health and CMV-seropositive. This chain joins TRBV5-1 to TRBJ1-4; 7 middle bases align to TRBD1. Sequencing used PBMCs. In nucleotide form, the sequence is TGCGCCAGCAGCTTGGAGAGGGGGCGCGGTGAAAAACTGTTTTTT. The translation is CASSLERGRGEKLFF.